This TCR beta chain was sequenced for a study of cytomegalovirus exposure and HLA in healthy donors. Notes on the study in general: Cytomegalovirus-associated TCR beta chains were listed, numbering 150 to 200.

As regards this clone: Its antigen is unidentified.

Sequencing was performed with immunoSEQ multiplex PCR; in TCRdb, only in-frame clones are kept and a portion is missing. The sample carries 130,000 to 150,000 clones, roughly 88% recorded once. This CDR3 has 16 amino acids. V trimming: 1 base; J trimming: 7 bases; junction bases outside the gene matches: 9. From germline, CDR1 is SGHTA and CDR2 FQGNSA. The approximately 120-subject validation cohort, separate from the approximately 670-subject first cohort, included the donors. This clonotype originated in a woman between 18 and 30 years old in good health and CMV-seropositive. The sequenced sample was PBMCs. The chain links TRBV7-2 to TRBJ2-4; TRBD2 aligns across 8 bases. The CDR3 sequence: CASSLELAEGRNIQYF. The CDR3 region has the DNA TGTGCCAGCAGCTTAGAACTAGCGGAAGGAAGGAACATTCAGTACTTC.